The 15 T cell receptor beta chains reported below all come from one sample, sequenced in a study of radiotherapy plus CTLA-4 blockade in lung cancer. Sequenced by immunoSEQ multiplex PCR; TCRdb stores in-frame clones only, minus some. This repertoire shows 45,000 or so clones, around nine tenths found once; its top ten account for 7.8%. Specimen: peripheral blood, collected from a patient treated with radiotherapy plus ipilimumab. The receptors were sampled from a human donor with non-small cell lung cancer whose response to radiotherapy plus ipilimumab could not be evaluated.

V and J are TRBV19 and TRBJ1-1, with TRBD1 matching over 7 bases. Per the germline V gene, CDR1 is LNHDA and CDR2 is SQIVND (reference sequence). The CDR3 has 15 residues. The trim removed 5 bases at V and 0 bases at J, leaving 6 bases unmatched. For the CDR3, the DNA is TGTGCCAGTAGTGCCAGGGGGGCCATGAACACTGAAGCTTTCTTT. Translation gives CASSARGAMNTEAFF.

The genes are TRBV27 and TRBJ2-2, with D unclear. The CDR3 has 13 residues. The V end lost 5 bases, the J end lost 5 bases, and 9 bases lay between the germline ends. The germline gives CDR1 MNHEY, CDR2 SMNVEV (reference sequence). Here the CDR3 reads CASSKILTGELFF. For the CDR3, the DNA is TGTGCCAGCAGTAAAATCTTGACCGGGGAGCTGTTTTTT.

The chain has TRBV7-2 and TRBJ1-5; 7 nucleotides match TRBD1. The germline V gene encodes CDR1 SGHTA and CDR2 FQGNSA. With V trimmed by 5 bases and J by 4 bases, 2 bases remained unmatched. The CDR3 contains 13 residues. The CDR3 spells CASSRQGNQPQHF. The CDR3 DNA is TGTGCCAGCAGCCGACAGGGAAATCAGCCCCAGCATTTT.

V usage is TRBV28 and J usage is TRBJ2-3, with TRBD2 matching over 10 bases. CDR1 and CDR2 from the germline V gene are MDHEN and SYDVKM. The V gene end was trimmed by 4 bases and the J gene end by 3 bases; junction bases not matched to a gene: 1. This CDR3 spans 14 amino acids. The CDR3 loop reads CASSSTSGTDTQYF. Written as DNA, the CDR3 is TGTGCCAGCAGTTCGACTAGCGGGACAGATACGCAGTATTTT.

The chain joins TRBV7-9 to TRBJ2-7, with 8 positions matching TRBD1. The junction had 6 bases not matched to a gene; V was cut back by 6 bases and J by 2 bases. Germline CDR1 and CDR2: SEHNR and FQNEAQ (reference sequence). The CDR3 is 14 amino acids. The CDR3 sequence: CASRIGQGTYEQYF. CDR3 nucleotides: TGTGCCAGCAGGATAGGACAGGGAACCTACGAGCAGTACTTC.

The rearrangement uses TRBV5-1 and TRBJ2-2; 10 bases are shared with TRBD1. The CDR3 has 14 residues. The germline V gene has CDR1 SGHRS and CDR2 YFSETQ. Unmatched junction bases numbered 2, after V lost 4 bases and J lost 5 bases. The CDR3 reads CASSRDRGTGELFF. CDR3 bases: TGCGCCAGCAGCCGGGACAGGGGTACCGGGGAGCTGTTTTTT.

CDR3 nucleotide sequence: TGTGCCAGCAGCTTAGAGGGCGGCAGGGCGAGGGAGACCCAGTACTTC. This sequence encodes CASSLEGGRARETQYF. The rearrangement uses TRBV7-2 and TRBJ2-5, with TRBD1 as a possible D gene (5 bases). CDR3 length: 16 residues. Trimming removed 1 base at V and 5 bases at J, with 17 bases between. The germline CDR1 and CDR2 sequences are SGHTA and FQGNSA.

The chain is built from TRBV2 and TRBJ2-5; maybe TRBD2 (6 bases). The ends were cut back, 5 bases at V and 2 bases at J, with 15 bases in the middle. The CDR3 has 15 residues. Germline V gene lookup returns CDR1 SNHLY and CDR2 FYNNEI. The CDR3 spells CASSSGTFGQETQYF. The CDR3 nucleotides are TGTGCCAGCAGTTCCGGGACTTTTGGGCAAGAGACCCAGTACTTC.

In nucleotides, the CDR3 is TGTGCCTGGACAAATAGCGGGGGGTTTGGTGAGCAGTTCTTC. Protein product: CAWTNSGGFGEQFF. V is TRBV30 and J is TRBJ2-1, with TRBD2 identical over 10 bases. After removal of 4 bases from V and 9 bases from J, the junction contained 9 bases not matched to a gene. This CDR3 region has 14 residues. Germline CDR1 reads GTSNPN; CDR2 reads SVGIG (reference sequence).

The CDR3 DNA sequence: TGTGCCAGCAGTGATCAGGATAACTATGGCTACACCTTC. Translated, it gives CASSDQDNYGYTF. The chain is built from TRBV6-1 and TRBJ1-2; D is ambiguous. This CDR3 has 13 residues. Trimming shortened V by 3 bases and J by 1 base, and 6 bases separated the two germline ends. Germline V gene data show CDR1 as MNHNS and CDR2 as SASEGT.

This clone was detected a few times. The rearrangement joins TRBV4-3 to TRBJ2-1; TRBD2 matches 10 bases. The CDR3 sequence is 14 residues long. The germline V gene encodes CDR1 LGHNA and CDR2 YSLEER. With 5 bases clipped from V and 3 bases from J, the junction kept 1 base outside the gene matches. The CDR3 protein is CASSWTSGYNEQFF. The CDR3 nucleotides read TGCGCCAGCAGCTGGACTAGCGGCTACAATGAGCAGTTCTTC.

The CDR3 sequence is CASRDREIYGYTF. The DNA of the CDR3 is TGTGCCAGCAGGGACAGGGAAATCTATGGCTACACCTTC. The V call is TRBV2, the J call TRBJ1-2, with 8 bases that match TRBD1. V was pared by 6 bases and J by 4 bases, with 4 bases of the junction left unmatched. Germline loops: CDR1 SNHLY, CDR2 FYNNEI. CDR3 length: 13 residues.

The CDR3 nucleotides read TGTGCCAGCAGCTTCCTCCCTAATGAAAAACTGTTTTTT. It is translated as CASSFLPNEKLFF. The chain carries TRBV7-2 and TRBJ1-4; D ambiguous. Germline-derived CDR1 and CDR2 are SGHTA and FQGNSA. V lost 3 bases and J lost 3, with 5 bases in between. The CDR3 runs to 13 residues.

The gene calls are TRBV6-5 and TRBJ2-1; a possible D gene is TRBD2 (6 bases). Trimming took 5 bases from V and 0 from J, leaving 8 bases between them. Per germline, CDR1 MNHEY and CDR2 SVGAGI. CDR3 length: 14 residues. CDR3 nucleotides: TGTGCCAGCAGTGATAGCGGCTCCTACAATGAGCAGTTCTTC. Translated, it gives CASSDSGSYNEQFF.

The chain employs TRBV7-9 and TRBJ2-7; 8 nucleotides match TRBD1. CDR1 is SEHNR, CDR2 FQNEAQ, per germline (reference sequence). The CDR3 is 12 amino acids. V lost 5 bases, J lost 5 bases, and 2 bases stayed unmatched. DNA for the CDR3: TGTGCCAGCAGCCTGACAGGGGACGAGCAGTACTTC. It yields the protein CASSLTGDEQYF.